The clone carrying this T cell receptor (beta chain) was counted between two and nine times. Profiling relied on immunoSEQ multiplex PCR, and the TCRdb table lists in-frame clones only, not all of them. The data hold some 40,000 clones, with around 73% observed a single time. Germline V gives CDR1 MNHEY, CDR2 SVGAGI. V shed 5 bases and J shed 4 bases, with 9 bases lying between them. This CDR3 spans 14 amino acids. These data are taken from a study of OX40 agonist ivuxolimab in advanced cancers. The overall study: The diagnoses of dose-escalation patients were hepatocellular carcinoma, melanoma, renal cell or head and neck cancer. Two cutaneous melanoma patients and one hepatocellular carcinoma patient, three in all, had partial responses. A mean age of about 59 years, range about 20 to 79, was recorded, and approximately 85% were male.

The chain has TRBV6-5 and TRBJ1-6, with a tentative D call TRBD1 (5 bases). The receptor was isolated from an adult with an advanced solid tumor such as melanoma, head and neck, liver or kidney cancer. The sample consisted of CD4+ or CD8+ T cells sorted from blood, taken in a trial of the OX40 agonist ivuxolimab. CDR3 loop: CASSPGRYNSPLHF. CDR3 nucleotide sequence: TGTGCCAGCAGTCCGGGACGGTATAATTCACCCCTCCACTTT.